This TCR beta chain was identified in a study of OX40 agonist ivuxolimab in advanced cancers. Germline CDR1 and CDR2: SGHRS and YFSETQ. CDR3 length: 14 amino acids. The V and J ends lost 0 bases and 7 bases respectively, with 11 bases between them. This clone was detected only a few times. The method was immunoSEQ multiplex PCR; TCRdb's version includes in-frame clones alone and lacks a portion of them. The repertoire consists of about 23,000 clones, with 77% occurring once and the leading ten covering more than 15%. This chain uses TRBV5-1 with TRBJ2-1; a possible D gene is TRBD1 (5 bases). This TCR derives from an adult with an advanced solid tumor such as melanoma, head and neck, liver or kidney cancer. Sequencing used CD4+ or CD8+ T cells sorted from blood, obtained in a trial of the OX40 agonist ivuxolimab. CDR3 loop: CASSLEQVRNEQFF. Written as DNA, the CDR3 is TGCGCCAGCAGCTTGGAACAGGTTAGGAATGAGCAGTTCTTC. The variable domain in full, with the rest retrieved from reference TRBV5-1 and TRBJ2-1, is KAGVTQTPRYLIKTRGQQVTLSCSPISGHRSVSWYQQTPGQGLQFLFEYFSETQRNKGNFPGRFSGRQFSNSRSEMNVSTLELGDSALYLCASSLEQVRNEQFFGPGTRLTVL.